The rows below give T cell receptor beta chains drawn from one sample of a study of blood T cell repertoires in COVID-19. Sequencing was performed with immunoSEQ multiplex PCR; in TCRdb, only in-frame clones are kept and a portion is missing. This table holds 160,000 or so clones, 75% to 80% found once. Sequencing was done on a sample of peripheral blood. Source of these receptors: a woman of 80 years or more with acute or convalescent COVID-19. CDR3s include the opening cysteine and the closing phenylalanine or tryptophan. The order of the fields is clone size, V gene, D gene, J gene, CDR3 DNA, CDR3 protein. The D gene is left open where the match is weak. Clone size is shown for a subset of rows, as once, few, many or a class of expanded clone.

>once|TRBV28|.|TRBJ2-2
TGTGCCAGCGGACTTTCGAGCCTACTCACCGGGGAGCTGTTTTTT
CASGLSSLLTGELFF
>.|TRBV28|.|TRBJ1-1
TGTGCCAGCACCCCCGGGGGGTATAGTCTCGAAGCTTTCTTT
CASTPGGYSLEAFF
>.|TRBV6-5|TRBD1|TRBJ1-1
TGTGCCAGCAGTAAACAGGGGGGAACTGAAGCTTTCTTT
CASSKQGGTEAFF
>once|TRBV3-1/TRBV3-2|.|TRBJ2-7
TGTGCCAGCAGCCTCACAGTGGGGGGCGAGCAGTACTTC
CASSLTVGGEQYF
>.|TRBV5-6|TRBD2|TRBJ2-7
TGTGCCAGCAGCTCCCCTCGGACTAGTCCCTACGAGCAGTACTTC
CASSSPRTSPYEQYF
>.|TRBV5-1|TRBD2|TRBJ2-1
TGCGCCAGCAGCTTGGGCAGCGTTGCGGGGGGCTCCTACAATGAGCAGTTCTTC
CASSLGSVAGGSYNEQFF
>.|TRBV6-5|.|TRBJ1-3
TGTGCCAGCAGTTACGGTACAGGTCCCGGAAACACCATATATTTT
CASSYGTGPGNTIYF
>.|TRBV6-5|.|TRBJ2-7
TGTGCCAGCAAAGGGGACACCCAAGGGTACGAGCAGTACTTC
CASKGDTQGYEQYF
>.|TRBV5-8|TRBD1|TRBJ1-2
TGTGCCAGCAGCCAGATGGCAGGGGGCGACTATGGCTACACCTTC
CASSQMAGGDYGYTF
>few|TRBV11-2|.|TRBJ2-1
TGTGCCAGCAGCTATTTTAATCCTCGGTTTTACAATGAGCAGTTCTTC
CASSYFNPRFYNEQFF
>.|TRBV5-1|.|TRBJ1-2
TGCGCCAGCAGCCCACAGGAAACGATAAACTATGGCTACACCTTC
CASSPQETINYGYTF
>.|TRBV19|.|TRBJ1-3
TGTGCCAGTAGTCCAGGTTTCAGCTCTGGAAACACCATATATTTT
CASSPGFSSGNTIYF
>.|TRBV29-1|TRBD1|TRBJ2-7
TGCAGCGTCCGACGACAGGGGGCATACGAGCAGTACTTC
CSVRRQGAYEQYF
>.|TRBV5-1|.|TRBJ1-3
TGCGCCAGCAGCTTGGCGGCAGGGGTTGGAAACACCATATATTTT
CASSLAAGVGNTIYF
>.|TRBV19|.|TRBJ1-2
TGTGCCAGTAGTCCAACATACTACAGGGAGTATGGCTACACCTTC
CASSPTYYREYGYTF
>.|TRBV3-1/TRBV3-2|.|TRBJ1-2
TGTGCCAGCAGCTTCCAATTGGGCTTGGGCTACACCTTC
CASSFQLGLGYTF
>.|TRBV28|.|TRBJ1-2
TGTGCCAGCAAGGCAGAGGCTAACTATGGCTACACCTTC
CASKAEANYGYTF
>.|TRBV30|.|TRBJ1-2
TGTGCCTGGAGACAAAGACAGGACGGCTACACCTTC
CAWRQRQDGYTF
>few|TRBV29-1|.|TRBJ1-1
TGCAGCGCTGCTCGGGGGGAAACTGAAGCTTTCTTT
CSAARGETEAFF
>.|TRBV6-5|.|TRBJ2-2
TGTGCCAGCTGGTCTAGGCCGGAGAACACCGGGGAGCTGTTTTTT
CASWSRPENTGELFF
>.|TRBV5-6|TRBD2|TRBJ2-1
TGTGCCAGCAGCGACTCTAGCGGGGGCAATGAGCAGTTCTTC
CASSDSSGGNEQFF
>once|TRBV4-1|.|TRBJ1-6
TGCGCCAGCAGCCAAGAGGGCTACAGCTCCTATAATTCACCCCTCCACTTT
CASSQEGYSSYNSPLHF
>.|TRBV2|.|TRBJ1-3
TGTGCCAGCTCCGAGAGGACACTCGGAAACACCATATATTTT
CASSERTLGNTIYF
>once|TRBV7-2|.|TRBJ2-1
TGTGCCAGCAGCTTTGGGGCTTTCCAGTTCTTC
CASSFGAFQFF
>few|TRBV3-1/TRBV3-2|TRBD1|TRBJ1-1
TGTGCCAGCAGCCAAGGGCAGGGGGCCACTGAAGCTTTCTTT
CASSQGQGATEAFF
>few|TRBV5-1|TRBD2|TRBJ2-1
TGCGCCAGCAGCATCACCGGGACTAGCGCCCTAAGGAGCTCCTACAATGAGCAGTTCTTC
CASSITGTSALRSSYNEQFF
>.|TRBV19|.|TRBJ1-5
TGTGCCAGTAGTACCTCTCATGGGGAGAATCAGCCCCAGCATTTT
CASSTSHGENQPQHF
>few|TRBV4-2|.|TRBJ1-4
TGTGCCAGCAGCCAAGGCCGCATGGGGCCAAGGGATGAAAAACTGTTTTTT
CASSQGRMGPRDEKLFF
>few|TRBV12-3/TRBV12-4|.|TRBJ2-2
TGTGCCAGCAGACTAGACGGCGGCCGGGAGCTGTTTTTT
CASRLDGGRELFF
>.|TRBV10-2|.|TRBJ2-7
TGCGCCAGCAGTAGACAGGAAACCTACGAGCAGTACTTC
CASSRQETYEQYF
>.|TRBV5-4|TRBD2|TRBJ2-2
TGTGCCAGCAGCTCGGGACTAGACCCCACCGGGGAGCTGTTTTTT
CASSSGLDPTGELFF
>.|TRBV19|TRBD1|TRBJ1-1
TGTGCCAGTAGTAGACAGGGGGGGGAAGGAGCTTTCTTT
CASSRQGGEGAFF
>.|TRBV7-9|.|TRBJ2-7
TGTGCCAGCAGCCCGATAAGACAGGCTAGCTCCTACGAGCAGTACTTC
CASSPIRQASSYEQYF
>.|TRBV28|TRBD1|TRBJ1-4
TGTGCCAGCAGTTCTAGGACAGGGTTGCGCGAAAAACTGTTTTTT
CASSSRTGLREKLFF
>.|TRBV3-1/TRBV3-2|.|TRBJ1-6
TGTGCCAGCAGCCAAGCGAGGGATTCACCCCTCCACTTT
CASSQARDSPLHF
>.|TRBV4-1|TRBD2|TRBJ2-7
TGCGCCAGCAGCCAATCTGGACTAGCGGGCAGCTCCTACGAGCAGTACTTC
CASSQSGLAGSSYEQYF
>.|TRBV28|.|TRBJ1-3
TGTGCCAGCAGTTTAGGTCCAGGGGCCGGAAACACCATATATTTT
CASSLGPGAGNTIYF
>.|TRBV6-5|TRBD1|TRBJ2-2
TGTGCCAGCAGTAGAAGGACAGGGAGCACCGGGGAGCTGTTTTTT
CASSRRTGSTGELFF
>.|TRBV21-1|.|TRBJ2-3
TGTGCCAGCAGCAAAGAAGGGGCCTTATCCCTCGAGACGCAGTATTTT
CASSKEGALSLETQYF
>.|TRBV14|.|TRBJ2-7
TGTGCCAGCAGCGGGCAGAACTACGAGCAGTACTTC
CASSGQNYEQYF
>few|TRBV10-2|TRBD1|TRBJ1-5
TGCGCCAGCAGTGAACAGGGGGATGGGCCCCAGCATTTT
CASSEQGDGPQHF
>.|TRBV5-6|.|TRBJ1-5
TGTGCCAGCAGCTTGGGAGACAGAAGCAATCAGCCCCAGCATTTT
CASSLGDRSNQPQHF
>.|TRBV29-1|.|TRBJ2-7
TGCAGCGTGGGACTCACCTACGAGCAGTACTTC
CSVGLTYEQYF
>few|TRBV6-5|TRBD2|TRBJ2-1
TGTGCCAGCAGTTTTAGCGGGGCGTCCTACAATGAGCAGTTCTTC
CASSFSGASYNEQFF
>few|TRBV3-1/TRBV3-2|TRBD1|TRBJ2-6
TGTGCCAGCAGCCAGATCCGACAGGGGAAAGCCTCAGGGGCCAACGTCCTGACTTTC
CASSQIRQGKASGANVLTF
>.|TRBV2|.|TRBJ2-5
TGTGCCAGCTCCCAGCCAGGGGCGGGAGAGACCCAGTACTTC
CASSQPGAGETQYF
>.|TRBV19|TRBD2|TRBJ2-2
TGTGCCAGTAGTATAGGGCAGGGAGGGCGCACCGGGGAGCTGTTTTTT
CASSIGQGGRTGELFF
>.|TRBV28|.|TRBJ1-5
TGTGCCACATACCGTCTGACGGGGGAAAATCAGCCCCAGCATTTT
CATYRLTGENQPQHF